This is a list of T cell receptor beta chains from one sample in a study of T cell responses to AZD1222 COVID-19 vaccine. The assay was immunoSEQ multiplex PCR, and TCRdb's table has in-frame clones only and misses some. This sample has about 93,000 clones, with around 91% found just once. This material consisted of peripheral blood, taken 28 days after the second AZD1222 dose. The receptor source for this set is an adult who received the AZD1222 COVID-19 vaccine. Each CDR3 is given with its conserved first and last residue. D genes are given only for firm matches. Only some rows state a clone size, as once, few, many or a class for expanded clones.

NA	TRBJ2-1	TRBV3-1/TRBV3-2	NA	TGTGCCAGCAGCCGCGACTGGAATGAGCAGTTCTTC	CASSRDWNEQFF
NA	TRBJ2-1	TRBV7-3	TRBD2	TGTGCCAGCAGCCCAGGACTAGCGGGAGTCGGGGAGCAGTTCTTC	CASSPGLAGVGEQFF
NA	TRBJ2-7	TRBV6-5	NA	TGTGCCAGCAGTTACGCCTACGAGCAGTACTTC	CASSYAYEQYF
NA	TRBJ2-2	TRBV6-2/TRBV6-3	TRBD2	TGTGCCAGCAGTTTAGGACTAGCCCCCACCGGGGAGCTGTTTTTT	CASSLGLAPTGELFF
once	TRBJ1-2	TRBV6-5	NA	TGTGCCAGCAGTTATACCGGGGGAGGAGGCTACACCTTC	CASSYTGGGGYTF
NA	TRBJ2-3	TRBV6-2/TRBV6-3	NA	TGTGCCAGCAGTCCGGGGCCGGACACAGATACGCAGTATTTT	CASSPGPDTDTQYF
NA	TRBJ2-5	TRBV24-1	TRBD2	TGTGCCACCAGTGAGAGTAGCGGGAGCAGTGAGACCCAGTACTTC	CATSESSGSSETQYF
NA	TRBJ1-2	TRBV7-9	TRBD1	TGTGCCAGCAGCTCCGGGACAGGGGACACCTATGGCTACACCTTC	CASSSGTGDTYGYTF
NA	TRBJ2-7	TRBV7-4	NA	TGTGCCAGCCCTCTCCTCACTGACGGAGGGGACTACGAGCAGTACTTC	CASPLLTDGGDYEQYF
NA	TRBJ2-1	TRBV14	TRBD1	TGTGCCAGCAGCCAGGGACAGGTCGTCGGCAATGAGCAGTTCTTC	CASSQGQVVGNEQFF
NA	TRBJ2-1	TRBV3-1/TRBV3-2	TRBD2	TGTGCCAGCAGCCAATCTACGCGGGGGTCGGGATTCTTC	CASSQSTRGSGFF
NA	TRBJ2-1	TRBV20-1	NA	TGCAGTGCTAGTCTCGGGGGAGTCACCTACAATGAGCAGTTCTTC	CSASLGGVTYNEQFF
NA	TRBJ1-3	TRBV11-2	NA	TGTGCCAGCAGCTCCGGGGTCACGGTGGGAAACACCATATATTTT	CASSSGVTVGNTIYF
NA	TRBJ1-2	TRBV6-1	NA	TGTGCCAGCAGTGAAGTTGGGGGCTATGGCTACACCTTC	CASSEVGGYGYTF
NA	TRBJ2-5	TRBV11-2	NA	TGTGCCAGCAGCTTACAGGAGGGCCAGGGAGAGACCCAGTACTTC	CASSLQEGQGETQYF
NA	TRBJ2-3	TRBV6-1	TRBD2	TGTGCCAGCAGTGAAGGGGGACTAGCTTCAGATACGCAGTATTTT	CASSEGGLASDTQYF
once	TRBJ1-6	TRBV30	TRBD1	TGTGCCTGGAGTGCCGTCCTGACAGGGCTTTATAATTCACCCCTCCACTTT	CAWSAVLTGLYNSPLHF
NA	TRBJ2-2	TRBV27	TRBD1	TGTGCCAGCAGTTTACCTGGACAGGGAACCGCCGGGGAGCTGTTTTTT	CASSLPGQGTAGELFF
once	TRBJ1-2	TRBV9	NA	TGTGCCAGCAGCGACCGGGTGAAGAATAACTATGGCTACACCTTC	CASSDRVKNNYGYTF
NA	TRBJ2-5	TRBV27	TRBD1	TGTGCCAGCAGTCCGACAGGGTTGGGGACCCAGTACTTC	CASSPTGLGTQYF
once	TRBJ2-5	TRBV9	TRBD2	TGTGCCAGCAGCGTGAATAGCGGGGGGGAGGAGACCCAGTACTTC	CASSVNSGGEETQYF
NA	TRBJ2-3	TRBV19	NA	TGTGCCAGTAGACAAGGAAGAATGAAGGATACGCAGTATTTT	CASRQGRMKDTQYF
NA	TRBJ2-1	TRBV3-1/TRBV3-2	TRBD2	TGTGCCAGCAGCCCGGGACTAGCGGGGGGGGTCTCCTACAATGAGCAGTTCTTC	CASSPGLAGGVSYNEQFF
NA	TRBJ1-1	TRBV7-8	NA	TGTGCCAGCAGCTTAGGCGGGGCGGAAGGCACTGAAGCTTTCTTT	CASSLGGAEGTEAFF
NA	TRBJ2-3	TRBV15	TRBD1	TGTGCCACCAGCAGGGGACAGGGTTTGGATACGCAGTATTTT	CATSRGQGLDTQYF
once	TRBJ2-3	TRBV7-9	TRBD2	TGTGCCAGCAGCTCCGGGACTAGCATAGATACGCAGTATTTT	CASSSGTSIDTQYF
NA	TRBJ1-1	TRBV7-9	NA	TGTGCCAGCAGCTTGAAACAGGCGAACACTGAAGCTTTCTTT	CASSLKQANTEAFF
NA	TRBJ1-6	TRBV6-5	NA	TGTGCCAGCAGTTACCGGGCCTCCATCAGATTATCCCTCCACTTT	CASSYRASIRLSLHF
NA	TRBJ1-5	TRBV27	TRBD1	TGTGCCAGCAGTAGGACAGGACAAAATCAGCCCCAGCATTTT	CASSRTGQNQPQHF
NA	TRBJ1-5	TRBV23-1	TRBD1	TGCGCCAGCAGTCTCCTGCCGGGACAGACAGAATATAGCAATCAGCCCCAGCATTTT	CASSLLPGQTEYSNQPQHF
NA	TRBJ2-7	TRBV19	NA	TGTGCCAGTAGTACCCCCCCAGTCTACGAGCAGTACTTC	CASSTPPVYEQYF
NA	TRBJ1-5	TRBV28	NA	TGTGCCAGCAGTTTAGGGAGCGGGATTCAGCCCCAGCATTTT	CASSLGSGIQPQHF
NA	TRBJ1-1	TRBV5-6	NA	TGTGCCAGCATCGTGCTTGGAGGGAGCACTGAAGCTTTCTTT	CASIVLGGSTEAFF
once	TRBJ2-7	TRBV7-9	TRBD2	TGTGCCAGCAGCTCGACGGGCGGGGGGGTGAAAACCTACGAGCAGTACTTC	CASSSTGGGVKTYEQYF
once	TRBJ1-6	TRBV7-9	NA	TGTGCCAGCAGCCCGAGGACCTCTCGGGATTCACCCCTCCACTTT	CASSPRTSRDSPLHF
NA	TRBJ2-5	TRBV5-1	TRBD1	TGCGCCAGCAGCTTGGCCCAGATACAGGGGGCCGTAGAGACCCAGTACTTC	CASSLAQIQGAVETQYF
NA	TRBJ1-2	TRBV6-5	NA	TGTGCCAGCGAGCGGGGGCCAATCTATGGCTACACCTTC	CASERGPIYGYTF
NA	TRBJ1-6	TRBV27	NA	TGTGCCAGCAGTCCGTTATTAGGGGAAGCCGGGATTTCACCCCTCCACTTT	CASSPLLGEAGISPLHF
NA	TRBJ2-3	TRBV5-1	NA	TGCGCCAGCAAGATGACTGAGTGGGATACGCAGTATTTT	CASKMTEWDTQYF
NA	TRBJ2-7	TRBV6-1	NA	TGTGCCAGCAGTGAAACCGGGACCGTCTACGAGCAGTACTTC	CASSETGTVYEQYF
once	TRBJ1-2	TRBV29-1	NA	TGCAGCGTTGTGGGGAGGGGGGACTATGGCTACACCTTC	CSVVGRGDYGYTF
NA	TRBJ1-1	TRBV7-9	NA	TGTGCCAGCAGCTTTAACCTGAACACTGAAGCTTTCTTT	CASSFNLNTEAFF
NA	TRBJ1-2	TRBV7-2	NA	TGTGCCAGCAGCTCCTCGGCAGAGGCTAACTATGGCTACACCTTC	CASSSSAEANYGYTF
NA	TRBJ1-2	TRBV30	NA	TGTGCCTGGAGTGGGCAGGGCAACTATGGCTACACCTTC	CAWSGQGNYGYTF
once	TRBJ2-1	TRBV19	NA	TGTGCCAGTAGTGCTGGGACCTCCTACAATGAGCAGTTCTTC	CASSAGTSYNEQFF
NA	TRBJ1-2	TRBV5-4	NA	TGTGCCAGCAGCTTAAAGGTAGAACATGGCTACACCTTC	CASSLKVEHGYTF
NA	TRBJ1-5	TRBV15	NA	TGTGCCACCAGCAGAGGGGGAAGCAGGGGCAATCAGCCCCAGCATTTT	CATSRGGSRGNQPQHF
NA	TRBJ1-5	TRBV12-3/TRBV12-4	TRBD1	TGTGCCAGCAGTCTGGGACAGAATCAGCCCCAGCATTTT	CASSLGQNQPQHF
NA	TRBJ1-1	TRBV6-5	TRBD1	TGTGCCAGCAGTTACTCCTGGGACAGTGTCGCTGAAGCTTTCTTT	CASSYSWDSVAEAFF
NA	TRBJ1-2	TRBV9	NA	TGTGCCAGCAGCGTAGGCGACGTCGCCTTTGGGTATGGCTACACCTTC	CASSVGDVAFGYGYTF
few	TRBJ2-6	TRBV11-2	NA	TGTGCCAGCGGTGGATCTGGGGCCAACGTCCTGACTTTC	CASGGSGANVLTF
NA	TRBJ1-1	TRBV6-5	TRBD1	TGTGCCAGCAGTTTCAAGGGACAGACGAACACTGAAGCTTTCTTT	CASSFKGQTNTEAFF
NA	TRBJ2-5	TRBV7-8	TRBD2	TGTGCCAGCAGCTTAGGTAGCGGGAGGGCAGAGACCCAGTACTTC	CASSLGSGRAETQYF